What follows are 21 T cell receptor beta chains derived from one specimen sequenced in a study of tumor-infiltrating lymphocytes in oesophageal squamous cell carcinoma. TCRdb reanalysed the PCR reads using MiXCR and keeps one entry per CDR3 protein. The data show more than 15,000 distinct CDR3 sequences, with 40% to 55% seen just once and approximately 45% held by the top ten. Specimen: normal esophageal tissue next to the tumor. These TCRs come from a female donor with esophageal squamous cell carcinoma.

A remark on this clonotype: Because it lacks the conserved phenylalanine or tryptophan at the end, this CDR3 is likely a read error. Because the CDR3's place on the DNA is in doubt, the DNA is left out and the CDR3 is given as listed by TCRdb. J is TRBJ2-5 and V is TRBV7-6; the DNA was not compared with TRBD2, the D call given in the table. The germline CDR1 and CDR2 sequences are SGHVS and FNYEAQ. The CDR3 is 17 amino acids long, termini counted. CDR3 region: CASSFTDYGDSPLHFGN.

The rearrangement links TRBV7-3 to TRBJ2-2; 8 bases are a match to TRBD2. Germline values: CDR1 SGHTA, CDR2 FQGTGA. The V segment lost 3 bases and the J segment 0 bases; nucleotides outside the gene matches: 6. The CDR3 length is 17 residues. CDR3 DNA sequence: TGTGCCAGCAGCTTCCGGGGGGGGCCAACGAACACCGGGGAGCTGTTTTTT. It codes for CASSFRGGPTNTGELFF.

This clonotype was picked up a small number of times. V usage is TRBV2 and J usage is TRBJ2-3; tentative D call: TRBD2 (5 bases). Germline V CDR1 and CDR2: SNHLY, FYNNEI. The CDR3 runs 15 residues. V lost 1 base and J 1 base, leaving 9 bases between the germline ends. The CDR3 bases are TGTGCCAGCAGTGAAGAAGGCGGGCGCACAGATACGCAGTATTTT. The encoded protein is CASSEEGGRTDTQYF.

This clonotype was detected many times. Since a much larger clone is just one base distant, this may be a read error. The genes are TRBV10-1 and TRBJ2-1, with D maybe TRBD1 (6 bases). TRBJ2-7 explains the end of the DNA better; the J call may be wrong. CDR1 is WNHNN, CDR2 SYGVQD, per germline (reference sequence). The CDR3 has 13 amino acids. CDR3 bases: TGCGCCAGCAGTGAGTTACAGGGAAATGAGCAGTACTTC. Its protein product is CASSELQGNEQYF.

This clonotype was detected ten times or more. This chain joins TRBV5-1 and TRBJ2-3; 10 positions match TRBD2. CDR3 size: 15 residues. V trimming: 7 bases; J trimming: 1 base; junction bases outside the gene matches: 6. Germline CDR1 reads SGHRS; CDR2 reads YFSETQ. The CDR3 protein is CASGTLAGGTDTQYF. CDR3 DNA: TGCGCCAGCGGTACCCTAGCGGGAGGCACAGATACGCAGTATTTT.

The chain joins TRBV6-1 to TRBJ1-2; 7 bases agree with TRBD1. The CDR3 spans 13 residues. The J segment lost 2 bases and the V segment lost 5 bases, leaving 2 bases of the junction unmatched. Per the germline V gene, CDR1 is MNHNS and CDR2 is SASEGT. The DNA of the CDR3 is TGTGCCAGCAGTAAGGGACAGAACTATGGCTACACCTTC. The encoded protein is CASSKGQNYGYTF.

The CDR3 loop is CASSLSLTSGDYNEQFF. DNA of the CDR3: TGTGCCAGCAGTTTATCCCTGACTAGCGGGGATTACAATGAGCAGTTCTTC. The V call is TRBV28, the J call TRBJ2-1, with 11 bases fitting TRBD2. CDR3 length: 17 amino acids. CDR1 and CDR2 from the germline V gene are MDHEN and SYDVKM. The V segment lost 1 base and the J segment 4 bases; nucleotides outside the gene matches: 6.

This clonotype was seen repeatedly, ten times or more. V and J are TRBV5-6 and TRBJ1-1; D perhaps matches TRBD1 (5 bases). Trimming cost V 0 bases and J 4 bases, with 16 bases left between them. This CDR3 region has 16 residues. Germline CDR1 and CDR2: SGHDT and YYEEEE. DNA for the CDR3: TGTGCCAGCAGCTTGGCAGGGTTGGGGCAAGTCACTGAAGCTTTCTTT. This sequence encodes CASSLAGLGQVTEAFF. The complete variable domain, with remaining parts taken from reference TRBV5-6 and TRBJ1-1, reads DAGVTQSPTHLIKTRGQQVTLRCSPKSGHDTVSWYQQALGQGPQFIFQYYEEEERQRGNFPDRFSGHQFPNYSSELNVNALLLGDSALYLCASSLAGLGQVTEAFFGQGTRLTVV.

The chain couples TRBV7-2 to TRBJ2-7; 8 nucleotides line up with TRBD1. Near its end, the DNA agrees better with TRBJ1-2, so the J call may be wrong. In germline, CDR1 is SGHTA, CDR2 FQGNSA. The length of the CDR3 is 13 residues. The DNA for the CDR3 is TGTGCCAGCAGCTTACAGGGGGCGAGAGGCTACACCTTC. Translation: CASSLQGARGYTF.

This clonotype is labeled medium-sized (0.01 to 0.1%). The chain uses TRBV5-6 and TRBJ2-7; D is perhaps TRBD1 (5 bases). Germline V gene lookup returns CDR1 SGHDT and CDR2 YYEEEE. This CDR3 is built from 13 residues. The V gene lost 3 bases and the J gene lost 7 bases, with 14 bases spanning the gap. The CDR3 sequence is CASSWATVFEQYF. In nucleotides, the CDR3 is TGTGCCAGCAGCTGGGCGACAGTCTTTGAGCAGTACTTC.

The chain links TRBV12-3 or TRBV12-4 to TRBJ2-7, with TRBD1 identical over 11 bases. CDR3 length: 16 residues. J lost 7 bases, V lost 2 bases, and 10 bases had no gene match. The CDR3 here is CASSLRRTGGLNEQYF. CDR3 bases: TGTGCCAGCAGTTTACGGAGGACAGGGGGCCTCAATGAGCAGTACTTC.

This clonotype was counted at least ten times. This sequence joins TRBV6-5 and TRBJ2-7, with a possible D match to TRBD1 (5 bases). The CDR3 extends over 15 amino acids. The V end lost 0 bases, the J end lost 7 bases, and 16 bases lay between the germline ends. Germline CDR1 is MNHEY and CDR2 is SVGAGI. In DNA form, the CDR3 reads TGTGCCAGCAGTTACTCGCCAGGGTTGTTCAATGAGCAGTACTTC. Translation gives CASSYSPGLFNEQYF.

In DNA, the CDR3 is TGTGCCAGCAGCTTAGCGGGGAGCAGTCAACCGGTCAAAAACATTCAGTACTTC. Amino acids: CASSLAGSSQPVKNIQYF. The chain is built from TRBV7-2 and TRBJ2-1; the D gene is possibly TRBD2 (5 bases). The end of the DNA fits TRBJ2-4 better, so the J call may be wrong. Germline lookup yields CDR1 SGHTA and CDR2 FQGNSA. The length of the CDR3 is 18 residues.

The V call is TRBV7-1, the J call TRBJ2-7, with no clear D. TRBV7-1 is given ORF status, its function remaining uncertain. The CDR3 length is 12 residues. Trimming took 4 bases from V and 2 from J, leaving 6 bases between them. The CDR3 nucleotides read TGTGCCAGCAGCTGGGGAACCTACGAGCAGTACTTC. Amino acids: CASSWGTYEQYF.

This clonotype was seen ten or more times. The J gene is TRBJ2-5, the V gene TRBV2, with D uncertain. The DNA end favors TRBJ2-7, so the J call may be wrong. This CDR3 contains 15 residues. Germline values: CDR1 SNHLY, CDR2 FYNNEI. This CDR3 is CASTGGIVAPGEQYF. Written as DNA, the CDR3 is TGTGCCAGCACCGGTGGTATAGTAGCCCCAGGCGAGCAGTACTTC.

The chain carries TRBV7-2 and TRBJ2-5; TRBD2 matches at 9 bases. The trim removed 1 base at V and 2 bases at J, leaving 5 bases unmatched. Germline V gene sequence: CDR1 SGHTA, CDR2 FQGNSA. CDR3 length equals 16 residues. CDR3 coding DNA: TGTGCCAGCAGCTTAGGTCTAGCGGGAACTCAAGAGACCCAGTACTTC. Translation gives CASSLGLAGTQETQYF.

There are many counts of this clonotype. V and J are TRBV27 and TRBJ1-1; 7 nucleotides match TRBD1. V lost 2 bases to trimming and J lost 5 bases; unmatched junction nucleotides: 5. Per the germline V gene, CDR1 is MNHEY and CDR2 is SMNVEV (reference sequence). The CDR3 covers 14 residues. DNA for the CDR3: TGTGCCAGCAGTTTACGGCAGGGGGTGACTGAAGCTTTCTTT. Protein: CASSLRQGVTEAFF.

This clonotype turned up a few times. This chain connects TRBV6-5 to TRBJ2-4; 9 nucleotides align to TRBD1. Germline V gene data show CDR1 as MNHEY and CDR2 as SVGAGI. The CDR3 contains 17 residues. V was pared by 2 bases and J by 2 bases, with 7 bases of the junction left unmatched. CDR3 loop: CASSYRGTGKTKNIQYF. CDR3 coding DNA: TGTGCCAGCAGTTACAGAGGGACAGGGAAGACCAAAAACATTCAGTACTTC.

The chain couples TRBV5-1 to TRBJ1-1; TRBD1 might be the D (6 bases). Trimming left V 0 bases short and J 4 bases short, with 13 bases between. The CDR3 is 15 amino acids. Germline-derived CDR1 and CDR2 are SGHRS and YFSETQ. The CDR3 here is CASSLATGLFTEAFF. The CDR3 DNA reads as TGCGCCAGCAGCTTGGCCACAGGGTTATTCACTGAAGCTTTCTTT.

The CDR3 nucleotides read TGTGCCAGCACCCGGACAGGGATCCAACGCGAGCAGTACTTC. Translated: CASTRTGIQREQYF. The genes are TRBV28 and TRBJ2-4; TRBD1 matches 8 bases. The DNA end lines up better with TRBJ2-7; the J call may be wrong. The CDR3 sequence is 14 residues long. In germline, CDR1 is MDHEN, CDR2 SYDVKM.

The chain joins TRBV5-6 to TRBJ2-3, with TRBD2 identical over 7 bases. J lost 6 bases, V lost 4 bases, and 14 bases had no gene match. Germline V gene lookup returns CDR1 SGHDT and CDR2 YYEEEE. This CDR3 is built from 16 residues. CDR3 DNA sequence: TGTGCCAGCAGCGCCCGGGGAGCGGGGTGGGCGGATACGCAGTATTTT. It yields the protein CASSARGAGWADTQYF.